One T cell receptor beta chain is described in this entry. In the source study's methods: Cell counts per sample came from amplifying reference gene primers. Assay: immunoSEQ multiplex PCR; the TCRdb copy retains only in-frame clones and omits some. Clone size and the V and J calls come from that table; the DNA yielded D and trimming. Here the sample spans around 260,000 clones, 86% being singletons. The data derive from a study of blood T cell repertoires in COVID-19. Looking at the study overall: From T cells, B-cell-depleted T cells, or PBMCs came the material, which was cDNA or gDNA.

Germline CDR1 LNHDA, CDR2 SQIVND (reference sequence). Between the trimmed V and J ends, which lost 3 bases and 2 bases, there was a span of 11 bases. The CDR3 has 14 amino acids. This TCR was sampled from a man in his forties who had recovered from COVID-19. Source material: peripheral blood. The chain recombines TRBV19 with TRBJ2-7, with D maybe TRBD1 (6 bases). For the CDR3, the DNA is TGTGCCAGTAGTATCCAGGGGCCGCCCTACGAGCAGTACTTC. Translating it yields CASSIQGPPYEQYF.